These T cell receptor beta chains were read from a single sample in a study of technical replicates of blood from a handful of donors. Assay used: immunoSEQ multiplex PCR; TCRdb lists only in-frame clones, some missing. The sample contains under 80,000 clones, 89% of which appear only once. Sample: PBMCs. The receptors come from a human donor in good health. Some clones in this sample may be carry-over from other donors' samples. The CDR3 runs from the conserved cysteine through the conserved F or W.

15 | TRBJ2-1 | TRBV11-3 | CASSLGSGRLNEQFF
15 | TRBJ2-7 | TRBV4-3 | CASSQAGREVDEQYF
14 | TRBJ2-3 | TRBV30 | CAWSGVEGADTQYF
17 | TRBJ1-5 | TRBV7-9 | CASSFVPGTGVNQPQHF
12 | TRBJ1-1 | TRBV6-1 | CASSPPVTEAFF
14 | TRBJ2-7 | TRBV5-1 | CASSLGQGTAEQYF
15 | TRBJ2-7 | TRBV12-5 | CASAKTAGHSYEQYF
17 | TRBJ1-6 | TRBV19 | CASIERVAGLGNSPLHF
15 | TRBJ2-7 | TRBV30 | CAWSSGLGETYEQYF
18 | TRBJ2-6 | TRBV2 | CASSDNYRAHSGANVLTF
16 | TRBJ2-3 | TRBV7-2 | CASSRTSGGAVDTQYF
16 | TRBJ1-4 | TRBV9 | CASSTGRTATNEKLFF
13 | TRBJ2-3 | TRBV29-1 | CSARDILADTQYF
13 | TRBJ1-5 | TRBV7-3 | CASSLRSGQPQHF
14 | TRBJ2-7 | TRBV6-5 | CASSSRDMSYEQYF
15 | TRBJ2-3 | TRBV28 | CASSLASGLTDTQYF
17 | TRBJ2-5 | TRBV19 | CASSDTPSRAGEETQYF
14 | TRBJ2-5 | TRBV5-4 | CASSLVPGEETQYF
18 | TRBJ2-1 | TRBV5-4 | CASSSSGLAGVLYNEQFF
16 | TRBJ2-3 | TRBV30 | CAWRPNFRGRTDTQYF
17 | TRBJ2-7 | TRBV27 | CASSYRLRLAGEHEQYF
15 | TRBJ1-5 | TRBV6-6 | CASSQITGSNQPQHF
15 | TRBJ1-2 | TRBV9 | CASSFEAGTGYGYTF
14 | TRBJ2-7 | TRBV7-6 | CASSFPQQGSEQYF
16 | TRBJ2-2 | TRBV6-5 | CASSYRGTGKSGELFF